The sample holds a few counts of the clone carrying this T cell receptor beta chain. Its antigen remains unknown. V lost 5 bases and J 6 bases, leaving 16 bases between the germline ends. Germline lookup yields CDR1 SGHTA and CDR2 FQGNSA. This CDR3 has 14 residues. Indicated treatment: oral pan-JAK inhibitor, 5-10 mg twice daily. RNA extraction was followed by reverse transcription into cDNA, which acted as the sequencing template. Generated by immunoSEQ multiplex PCR, the TCRdb table keeps only in-frame clones and is missing some. The sample has some 190,000 clones, under 80% seen once. This specimen comes from a study of CD8+ T cells in alopecia areata. Study in general: Patients received oral tofacitinib, 5 to 10 mg twice daily, for moderate-to-severe alopecia areata. Findings of the study overall: Higher clonality than in normal scalp was seen in lesional scalp, especially alopecia totalis/universalis.

The J gene is TRBJ1-1, the V gene TRBV7-2; the D gene is possibly TRBD1 (6 bases). This sequence originates from a human donor with alopecia areata. The source material was CD4+ T cells sorted from blood, sampled around week 47, from a patient treated with tofacitinib. The CDR3 nucleotides are TGTGCCAGCAGCCCGACCCTACAGGGCGCTGAAGCTTTCTTT. It codes for CASSPTLQGAEAFF.